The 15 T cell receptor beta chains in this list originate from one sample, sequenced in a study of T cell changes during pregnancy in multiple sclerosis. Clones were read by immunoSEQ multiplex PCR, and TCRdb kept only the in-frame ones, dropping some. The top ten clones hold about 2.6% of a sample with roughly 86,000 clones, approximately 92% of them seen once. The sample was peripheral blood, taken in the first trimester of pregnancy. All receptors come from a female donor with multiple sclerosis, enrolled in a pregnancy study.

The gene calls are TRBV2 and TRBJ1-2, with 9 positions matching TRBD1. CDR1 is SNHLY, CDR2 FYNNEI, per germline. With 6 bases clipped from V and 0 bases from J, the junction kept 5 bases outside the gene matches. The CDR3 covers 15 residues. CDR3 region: CASSGDRGSNYGYTF. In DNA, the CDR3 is TGTGCCAGCAGCGGTGACAGGGGGTCTAACTATGGCTACACCTTC.

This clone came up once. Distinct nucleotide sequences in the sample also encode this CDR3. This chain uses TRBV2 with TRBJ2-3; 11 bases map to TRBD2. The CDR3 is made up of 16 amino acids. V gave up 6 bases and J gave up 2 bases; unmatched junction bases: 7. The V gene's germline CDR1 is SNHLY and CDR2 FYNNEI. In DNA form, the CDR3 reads TGTGCCAGCAGAAAGCTAGCGGGAGGCTCCACAGATACGCAGTATTTT. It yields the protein CASRKLAGGSTDTQYF.

This chain's CDR3 is CASSQTGGASYEQYF. DNA for the CDR3: TGCGCCAGCAGCCAGACAGGGGGCGCGTCGTACGAGCAGTACTTC. V gene TRBV5-1 combines with J gene TRBJ2-7; 10 nucleotides align to TRBD1. Germline CDR1 and CDR2: SGHRS and YFSETQ. The V and J ends lost 4 bases and 4 bases, in that order; junction bases with no gene match: 8. This CDR3 has 15 amino acids.

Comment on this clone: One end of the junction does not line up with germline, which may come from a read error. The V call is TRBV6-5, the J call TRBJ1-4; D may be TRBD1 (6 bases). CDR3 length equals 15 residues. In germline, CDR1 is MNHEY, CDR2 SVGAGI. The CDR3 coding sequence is TGTGCCAGCAGTGCCGACGGGACAACCAATGAAAAACTGTTTTTT. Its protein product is CASSADGTTNEKLFF.

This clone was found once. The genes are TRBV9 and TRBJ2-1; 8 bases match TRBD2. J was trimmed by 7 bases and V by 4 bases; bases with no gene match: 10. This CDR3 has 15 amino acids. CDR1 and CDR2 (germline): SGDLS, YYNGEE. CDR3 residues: CASSSSGLDGNEQFF. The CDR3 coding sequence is TGTGCCAGCAGCTCCTCGGGACTAGATGGGAATGAGCAGTTCTTC. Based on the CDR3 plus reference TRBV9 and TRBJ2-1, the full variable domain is DSGVTQTPKHLITATGQRVTLRCSPRSGDLSVYWYQQSLDQGLQFLIQYYNGEERAKGNILERFSAQQFPDLHSELNLSSLELGDSALYFCASSSSGLDGNEQFFGPGTRLTVL.

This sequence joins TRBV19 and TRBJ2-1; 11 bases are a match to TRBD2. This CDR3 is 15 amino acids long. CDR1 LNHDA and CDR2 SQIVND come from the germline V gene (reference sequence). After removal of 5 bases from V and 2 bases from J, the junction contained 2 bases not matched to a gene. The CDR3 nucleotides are TGTGCCAGTAGTCTAGCGGGAGGCACCTACAATGAGCAGTTCTTC. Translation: CASSLAGGTYNEQFF.

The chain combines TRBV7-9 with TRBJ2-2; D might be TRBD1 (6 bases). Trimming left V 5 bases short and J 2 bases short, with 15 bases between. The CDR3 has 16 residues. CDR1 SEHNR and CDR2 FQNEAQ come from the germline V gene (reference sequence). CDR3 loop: CASSHSRTVNTGELFF. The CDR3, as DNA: TGTGCCAGCAGCCACTCACGGACAGTCAACACCGGGGAGCTGTTTTTT.

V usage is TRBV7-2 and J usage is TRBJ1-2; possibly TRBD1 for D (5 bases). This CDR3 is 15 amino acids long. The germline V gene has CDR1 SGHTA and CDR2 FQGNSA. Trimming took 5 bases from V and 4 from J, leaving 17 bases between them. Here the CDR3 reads CASSHPTETLYGYTF. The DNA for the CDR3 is TGTGCCAGCAGCCACCCGACAGAAACACTCTATGGCTACACCTTC.

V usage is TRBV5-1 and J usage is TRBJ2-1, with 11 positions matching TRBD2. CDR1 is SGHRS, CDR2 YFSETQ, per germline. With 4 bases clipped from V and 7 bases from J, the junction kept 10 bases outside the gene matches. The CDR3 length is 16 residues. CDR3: CASSPLSGRVGNEQFF. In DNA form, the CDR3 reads TGCGCCAGCAGCCCACTTAGCGGGAGGGTCGGAAATGAGCAGTTCTTC.

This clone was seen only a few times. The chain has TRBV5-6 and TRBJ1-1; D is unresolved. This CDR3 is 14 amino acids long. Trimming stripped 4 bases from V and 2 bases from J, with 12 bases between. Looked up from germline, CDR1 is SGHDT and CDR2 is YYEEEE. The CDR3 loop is CASSTGLQNTEAFF. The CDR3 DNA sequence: TGTGCCAGCAGCACCGGACTCCAAAACACTGAAGCTTTCTTT.

The CDR3 protein is CATSTSIPYEQYF. DNA of the CDR3: TGTGCCACCTCGACTAGCATTCCCTACGAGCAGTACTTC. The rearrangement uses TRBV28 and TRBJ2-7, with TRBD2 identical over 7 bases. The germline gives CDR1 MDHEN, CDR2 SYDVKM. The trim removed 10 bases at V and 2 bases at J, leaving 8 bases unmatched. There are 13 residues in the CDR3.

For the CDR3, the DNA is TGTGCCACCAGCAGAGATCTGGGGACTAGCGGGAGGACCAACCGGCGGGAGCAGTACTTC. Encoded protein: CATSRDLGTSGRTNRREQYF. This chain connects TRBV15 to TRBJ2-7; TRBD2 matches 15 bases. V dropped 0 bases and J dropped 7; count of bases not matched to a gene: 16. Germline values: CDR1 LNHNV, CDR2 YYDKDF (reference sequence). The CDR3 length is 20 residues.

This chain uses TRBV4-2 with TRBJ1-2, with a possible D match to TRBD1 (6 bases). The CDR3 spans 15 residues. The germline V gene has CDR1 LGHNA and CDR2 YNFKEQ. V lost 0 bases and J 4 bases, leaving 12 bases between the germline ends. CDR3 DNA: TGTGCCAGCAGCCAAGAGAGGGGGGGCAGCTATGGCTACACCTTC. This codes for CASSQERGGSYGYTF.

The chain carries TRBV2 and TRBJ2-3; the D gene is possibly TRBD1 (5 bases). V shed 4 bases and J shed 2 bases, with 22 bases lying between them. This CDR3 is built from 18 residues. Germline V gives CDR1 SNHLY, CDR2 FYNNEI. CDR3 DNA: TGTGCCAGCAGTGGCCTTTCAGGGCTGCGGTTCTCCACAGATACGCAGTATTTT. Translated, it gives CASSGLSGLRFSTDTQYF.

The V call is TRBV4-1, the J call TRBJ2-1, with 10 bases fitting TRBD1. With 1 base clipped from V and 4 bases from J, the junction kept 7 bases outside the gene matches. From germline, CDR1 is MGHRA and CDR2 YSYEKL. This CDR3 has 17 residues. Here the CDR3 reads CASSQVSGTGVYNEQFF. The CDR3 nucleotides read TGCGCCAGCAGCCAAGTTTCTGGGACAGGGGTTTACAATGAGCAGTTCTTC.